The 29 T cell receptor beta chains in this list originate from one sample, sequenced in a study of vaccination effects on CD4 cells after COVID-19. On day 10 of culture, CD4+ T cells were separated out. The vaccine given was either BNT162b2 or mRNA-1273, in two doses. Their recognized antigens are unknown. This table comes from immunoSEQ multiplex PCR, and its TCRdb copy is limited to in-frame clones, with some not included. Of 66,000 or so clones listed, 70% to 85% were seen once; the top ten hold 2% to 2.5%. The specimen comprised CD4+ T cells from PBMCs cultured without peptide, sampled after COVID-19 vaccination. The source of these receptors is a human donor who received a COVID-19 vaccine.

V usage is TRBV6-5 and J usage is TRBJ2-5, with 8 bases identical to TRBD2. Unmatched junction bases numbered 11, after V lost 10 bases and J lost 10 bases. The CDR3 is made up of 12 amino acids. Germline CDR1 reads MNHEY; CDR2 reads SVGAGI. DNA of the CDR3: TGTGCCACATACGGGGGGGTCGGGGTCCAGTACTTC. Translating it yields CATYGGVGVQYF.

The chain joins TRBV3-1 (or the pseudogene TRBV3-2) to TRBJ2-2; 8 positions match TRBD2. The CDR3 is 22 residues long. V lost 0 bases to trimming and J lost 5 bases; unmatched junction nucleotides: 23. Germline V CDR1 and CDR2: LGHDT, YNNKEL (reference sequence). CDR3 DNA sequence: TGTGCCAGCAGCCAAGAAAGAAGCTACCATCTCACCGGGGGGGGTCAAACCGGGGAGCTGTTTTTT. Its protein product is CASSQERSYHLTGGGQTGELFF.

The chain recombines TRBV5-1 with TRBJ1-3; D remains unclear. The CDR3 is made up of 14 amino acids. Trimming shortened V by 0 bases and J by 4 bases, and 8 bases separated the two germline ends. The germline V gene has CDR1 SGHRS and CDR2 YFSETQ. CDR3 sequence (DNA): TGCGCCAGCAGCTTGGGGACCCAGGGAAACACCATATATTTT. Encoded protein: CASSLGTQGNTIYF.

V gene TRBV18 combines with J gene TRBJ1-1, with a possible D match to TRBD1 (6 bases). V was trimmed by 2 bases and J by 1 base, leaving 17 bases between them. The CDR3 is 17 amino acids. Germline assignment: CDR1 KGHSH and CDR2 LQKENI. In nucleotides, the CDR3 is TGTGCCAGCTCACCAGGACAGAAATCGGGGAAGAACACTGAAGCTTTCTTT. Translating gives CASSPGQKSGKNTEAFF.

This chain links TRBV6-2 or TRBV6-3 with TRBJ2-7, with TRBD1 as a possible D gene (6 bases). This CDR3 is built from 15 residues. Trimming shortened V by 2 bases and J by 2 bases, and 13 bases separated the two germline ends. Looked up from germline, CDR1 is MNHEY and CDR2 is SVGEGT. CDR3 residues: CASSYAQGSPYEQYV. DNA for the CDR3: TGTGCCAGCAGTTACGCTCAGGGGAGCCCCTACGAGCAGTACGTC.

The chain links TRBV5-4 to TRBJ2-2; TRBD2 aligns across 10 bases. J gave up 0 bases and V 5 bases, and 7 bases lay outside the gene matches. The CDR3 consists of 17 residues. Germline V gives CDR1 SGHNT, CDR2 YYREEE (reference sequence). The CDR3 coding sequence is TGTGCCAGCAGGCGGACTAGCGGAAACGCGAACACCGGGGAGCTGTTTTTT. Its translation is CASRRTSGNANTGELFF.

The CDR3 sequence: CASRVLAGGPRTGELFF. The CDR3, as DNA: TGTGCCAGCAGGGTCCTTGCGGGGGGGCCTAGAACCGGGGAGCTGTTTTTT. The V and J genes are TRBV27 and TRBJ2-2; 9 positions match TRBD2. The CDR3 spans 17 residues. V lost 6 bases, J lost 5 bases, and 13 bases stayed unmatched. Germline CDR1 is MNHEY and CDR2 is SMNVEV (reference sequence).

The chain recombines TRBV2 with TRBJ1-1; D call uncertain. Trimming stripped 4 bases from V and 6 bases from J, with 9 bases between. Germline loops: CDR1 SNHLY, CDR2 FYNNEI. The CDR3 consists of 12 residues. The CDR3 region has the DNA TGTGCCAGCAGTGGATCGGGCTCTGAAGCTTTCTTT. Amino acids: CASSGSGSEAFF.

The chain combines TRBV7-2 with TRBJ2-5; 7 positions agree with TRBD2. Germline loops: CDR1 SGHTA, CDR2 FQGNSA. The V segment lost 5 bases and the J segment 4 bases; nucleotides outside the gene matches: 4. The CDR3 length is 13 residues. The CDR3 region is CASSRTSIETQYF. The CDR3 DNA reads TGTGCCAGCAGCCGGACTAGTATAGAGACCCAGTACTTC.

Comments on this clone: Other DNA sequences from this sample encode an identical CDR3 as well. The chain joins TRBV12-3 or TRBV12-4 to TRBJ1-3; D is uncertain. CDR3 length equals 12 residues. V was pared by 3 bases and J by 4 bases, with 4 bases between. Written as DNA, the CDR3 is TGTGCCAGCAGTTTGGGGGGAAACACCATATATTTT. It yields the protein CASSLGGNTIYF.

The V call is TRBV3-1 (or the pseudogene TRBV3-2), the J call TRBJ2-4; 7 positions agree with TRBD1. V dropped 4 bases and J dropped 0; count of bases not matched to a gene: 3. Germline V CDR1 and CDR2: LGHDT, YNNKEL (reference sequence). CDR3 length: 15 residues. CDR3 nucleotides: TGTGCCAGCAGCCTCCGGACAGGAGCCAAAAACATTCAGTACTTC. Its translation: CASSLRTGAKNIQYF.

This clone appeared a single time. V usage is TRBV24-1 and J usage is TRBJ2-1; D not resolved. The germline CDR1 and CDR2 sequences are KGHDR and SFDVKD. The CDR3 has 11 amino acids. V was pared by 9 bases and J by 5 bases, with 7 bases between. In nucleotides, the CDR3 is TGTGCCACCGGCGGTGACAATGAGCAGTTCTTC. This codes for CATGGDNEQFF.

The table lists this clone with a count of one. This rearrangement joins TRBV4-1 to TRBJ1-5; D uncertain. From germline, CDR1 is MGHRA and CDR2 YSYEKL. Trimming took off 8 bases at V and 5 bases at J, with 10 bases between the two ends. This CDR3 has 12 amino acids. CDR3 nucleotide sequence: TGCGCCAGCCCGCCTTACTATCAGCCCCAGCATTTT. This translates into CASPPYYQPQHF.

V usage is TRBV5-1 and J usage is TRBJ1-2; unclear D gene. V was shortened by 0 bases and J by 7 bases, with 16 bases between the two germline ends. Germline V gene sequence: CDR1 SGHRS, CDR2 YFSETQ. This CDR3 has 15 amino acids. The CDR3 nucleotides read TGCGCCAGCAGCTTGGGCTCCGAGGTGACCGCTGGCTACACCTTC. Its protein is CASSLGSEVTAGYTF.

This clone was seen a handful of times. The chain recombines TRBV2 with TRBJ1-5, with D uncertain. The germline V and J ends were trimmed by 3 bases and 7 bases, with 4 bases remaining between them. The CDR3 length is 11 residues. Germline assignment: CDR1 SNHLY and CDR2 FYNNEI. The CDR3 DNA sequence: TGTGCCAGCAGTGAGAACCAGCCCCAGCATTTT. Translation: CASSENQPQHF.

J is TRBJ1-4 and V is TRBV24-1; 8 bases align to TRBD1. Unmatched junction bases numbered 2, after V lost 2 bases and J lost 4 bases. CDR3 size: 15 residues. Germline CDR1 KGHDR, CDR2 SFDVKD. Here the CDR3 reads CATSDSDRDNEKLFF. The DNA of the CDR3 is TGTGCCACCAGTGATTCGGACAGGGATAATGAAAAACTGTTTTTT.

This chain connects TRBV6-1 to TRBJ2-2; D gene unclear. Germline CDR1 and CDR2: MNHNS and SASEGT. The ends were cut back, 2 bases at V and 6 bases at J, with 10 bases in the middle. The length of the CDR3 is 14 residues. The CDR3: CASSEKSPPGELFF. The CDR3, as DNA: TGTGCCAGCAGTGAAAAGAGCCCACCCGGGGAGCTGTTTTTT.

The V call is TRBV11-2, the J call TRBJ2-7, with TRBD2 matching 13 bases. CDR1 and CDR2 from the germline V gene are SGHAT and FQNNGV. V shed 3 bases, J shed 6 bases, and the junction held 8 bases outside the gene matches. CDR3 length: 16 residues. The CDR3 here is CASSLSGTSGASEQYV. CDR3 sequence (DNA): TGTGCCAGCAGCTTGTCCGGGACTAGCGGGGCGAGCGAGCAGTACGTC.

The chain uses TRBV27 and TRBJ1-1; TRBD1 matches 7 bases. The CDR3 is 14 residues long. V gave up 5 bases and J gave up 4 bases; unmatched junction bases: 7. Germline V CDR1 and CDR2: MNHEY, SMNVEV (reference sequence). CDR3 residues: CASSKRQGGTEAFF. The CDR3 nucleotides are TGTGCCAGCAGTAAAAGACAGGGTGGCACTGAAGCTTTCTTT.

The J gene is TRBJ1-2, the V gene TRBV2; possible D gene TRBD1, 6 bases. The CDR3 is 12 amino acids. V lost 6 bases and J 3 bases, leaving 8 bases between the germline ends. Per germline, CDR1 SNHLY and CDR2 FYNNEI. This CDR3 is CASRQGDYGYTF. CDR3 DNA: TGTGCCAGCAGACAGGGCGACTATGGCTACACCTTC. Looking up the rest from reference TRBV2 and TRBJ1-2 gives the full variable domain: EPEVTQTPSHQVTQMGQEVILRCVPISNHLYFYWYRQILGQKVEFLVSFYNNEISEKSEIFDDQFSVERPDGSNFTLKIRSTKLEDSAMYFCASRQGDYGYTFGSGTRLTVV.

This chain joins TRBV30 and TRBJ1-1; possible D gene TRBD1, 5 bases. Germline V gene sequence: CDR1 GTSNPN, CDR2 SVGIG (reference sequence). Trimming removed 2 bases from V and 5 bases from J, with 9 bases in between. CDR3 length: 12 amino acids. CDR3 in amino acids: CAWSLWGTEAFF. The CDR3 coding sequence is TGTGCCTGGAGTTTGTGGGGGACTGAAGCTTTCTTT.

The rearrangement links TRBV5-1 to TRBJ2-1; D unclear. With 0 bases removed from V and 8 bases from J, the gap between germline ends came to 18 bases. The CDR3 spans 16 residues. The germline V gene encodes CDR1 SGHRS and CDR2 YFSETQ. The CDR3 region has the DNA TGCGCCAGCAGCTTGGACCCCCCTCCTGGATGGGATGAGCAGTTCTTC. Its protein is CASSLDPPPGWDEQFF.

The chain joins TRBV19 to TRBJ2-3; a possible D gene is TRBD2 (5 bases). Per the germline V gene, CDR1 is LNHDA and CDR2 is SQIVND (reference sequence). V lost 6 bases and J lost 1, with 8 bases in between. This CDR3 contains 13 residues. Written as DNA, the CDR3 is TGTGCCAGTAGAGACGGGGGCACAGATACGCAGTATTTT. Protein: CASRDGGTDTQYF.

The V call is TRBV5-4, the J call TRBJ2-1; the D gene is possibly TRBD1 (6 bases). The CDR3 is made up of 15 amino acids. The germline V and J ends were trimmed by 4 bases and 9 bases, with 20 bases remaining between them. The germline CDR1 and CDR2 sequences are SGHNT and YYREEE (reference sequence). CDR3 sequence reads: CASSPKDRPYGEQFF. CDR3 nucleotide sequence: TGTGCCAGCAGCCCTAAGGACAGACCGTACGGTGAGCAGTTCTTC.

The rearrangement joins TRBV7-2 to TRBJ2-4, with D unresolved. V was clipped by 0 bases and J by 0 bases, with 6 bases between them. CDR1 is SGHTA, CDR2 FQGNSA, per germline. The CDR3 runs 15 residues. The chain's CDR3 is CASSLAGIAKNIQYF. The CDR3 DNA is TGTGCCAGCAGCTTAGCGGGGATAGCCAAAAACATTCAGTACTTC.

The CDR3 region has the DNA TGTGCCACCAGTGATTATGTAGGGCAGTATTTT. Its translation is CATSDYVGQYF. This chain links TRBV24-1 with TRBJ2-3; D ambiguous. V gave up 2 bases and J gave up 11 bases, with 7 bases separating them. The CDR3 contains 11 residues. Germline-derived CDR1 and CDR2 are KGHDR and SFDVKD.

This rearrangement joins TRBV5-1 to TRBJ1-1, with D unresolved. Trimming cost V 0 bases and J 2 bases, with 11 bases left between them. This CDR3 comprises 15 residues. Germline values: CDR1 SGHRS, CDR2 YFSETQ. The CDR3 bases are TGCGCCAGCAGCTTGGCCCGTGGGATCAACACTGAAGCTTTCTTT. Its translation is CASSLARGINTEAFF.

Written as DNA, the CDR3 is TGTGCCAGCAGTTATGCCCGGGATTCCTACGAGCAGTACGTC. This sequence encodes CASSYARDSYEQYV. The chain is built from TRBV6-2 or TRBV6-3 and TRBJ2-7; tentatively, D is TRBD2 (5 bases). V lost 3 bases and J lost 1, with 10 bases in between. The germline CDR1 and CDR2 sequences are MNHEY and SVGEGT. The CDR3 contains 14 residues.

The CDR3 protein is CASSPLGGYYGYTF. In nucleotides, the CDR3 is TGTGCCAGCAGCCCCTTGGGGGGCTACTATGGCTACACCTTC. The gene calls are TRBV7-2 and TRBJ1-2, with D tentatively TRBD1 (6 bases). Trimming took off 5 bases at V and 3 bases at J, with 13 bases between the two ends. Germline lookup yields CDR1 SGHTA and CDR2 FQGNSA. The CDR3 is made up of 14 amino acids.